This TCR beta chain was identified in a study of blood T cell repertoires in COVID-19. Study-level background: The origin of the acute and convalescent COVID-19 samples was the United States, Italy and Spain.

Only in-frame clones appear in the TCRdb table, and some are missing; sequencing was by immunoSEQ multiplex PCR. The sample yields 110,000 or so clones, 65% to 90% seen once. This clone has more than one count but fewer than ten. CDR3 length: 13 amino acids. The germline V and J ends were trimmed by 7 bases and 7 bases, with 16 bases remaining between them. Germline-derived CDR1 and CDR2 are SGHDN and FVKESK. The receptor's source is a middle-aged man with acute or convalescent COVID-19. This rearrangement joins TRBV14 to TRBJ2-5, with D maybe TRBD2 (5 bases). Specimen: peripheral blood. The CDR3 loop reads CASNPLGVGTQYF. In DNA form, the CDR3 reads TGTGCCAGCAACCCACTAGGAGTGGGGACCCAGTACTTC.